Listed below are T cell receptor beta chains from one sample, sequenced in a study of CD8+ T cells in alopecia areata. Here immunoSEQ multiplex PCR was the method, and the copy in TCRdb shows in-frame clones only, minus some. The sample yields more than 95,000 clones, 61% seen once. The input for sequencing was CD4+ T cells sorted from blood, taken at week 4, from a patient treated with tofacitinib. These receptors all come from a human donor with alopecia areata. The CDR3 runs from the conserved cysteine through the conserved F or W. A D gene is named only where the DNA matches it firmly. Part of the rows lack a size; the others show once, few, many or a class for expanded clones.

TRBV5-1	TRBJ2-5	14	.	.	CASSFGADQETQYF	TGCGCCAGCAGCTTCGGCGCGGACCAAGAGACCCAGTACTTC
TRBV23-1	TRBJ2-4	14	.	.	CASPTGGNLGIQYF	TGCGCCAGCCCCACGGGGGGCAACCTGGGCATTCAGTACTTC
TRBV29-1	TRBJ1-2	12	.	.	CSVEDGSYGYTF	TGCAGTGTAGAGGACGGATCCTATGGCTACACCTTC
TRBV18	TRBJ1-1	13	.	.	CASSPTTETEAFF	TGTGCCAGCTCACCAACAACAGAGACTGAAGCTTTCTTT
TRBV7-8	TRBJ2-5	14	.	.	CASSLGAPGETQYF	TGTGCCAGCAGCTTAGGTGCCCCGGGGGAGACCCAGTACTTC
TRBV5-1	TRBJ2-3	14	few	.	CASSLQGLTDTQYF	TGCGCCAGCAGCTTGCAGGGTCTGACAGATACGCAGTATTTT
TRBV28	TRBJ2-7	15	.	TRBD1	CASSLSGQGAYEQYF	TGTGCCAGCAGTTTATCGGGACAGGGGGCTTACGAGCAGTACTTC
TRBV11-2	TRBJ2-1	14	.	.	CASSLESSRNEQFF	TGTGCCAGCAGCTTAGAATCTTCGAGGAATGAGCAGTTCTTC
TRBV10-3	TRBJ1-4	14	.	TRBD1	CASAGTGGNEKLFF	TGTGCCAGCGCCGGGACAGGGGGCAATGAAAAACTGTTTTTT
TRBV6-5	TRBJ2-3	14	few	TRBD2	CASTQRGGADTQYF	TGTGCCAGCACCCAGCGGGGGGGCGCAGATACGCAGTATTTT
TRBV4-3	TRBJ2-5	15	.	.	CASSQDLGYQETQYF	TGCGCCAGCAGCCAAGATTTGGGGTACCAAGAGACCCAGTACTTC
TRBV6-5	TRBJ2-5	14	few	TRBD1	CASRGQGVRETQYF	TGTGCCAGCAGGGGACAGGGGGTGAGAGAGACCCAGTACTTC
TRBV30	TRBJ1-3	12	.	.	CAWSVEGNTIYF	TGTGCCTGGAGTGTCGAAGGAAACACCATATATTTT
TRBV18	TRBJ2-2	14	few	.	CASSPPEAGGELFF	TGTGCCAGCTCACCACCTGAAGCGGGCGGGGAGCTGTTTTTT
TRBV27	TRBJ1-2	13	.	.	CASSLQINYGYTF	TGTGCCAGCAGTTTACAGATTAACTATGGCTACACCTTC
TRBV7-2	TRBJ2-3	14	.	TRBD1	CASSPGQGTDTQYF	TGTGCCAGCAGTCCGGGACAGGGGACAGATACGCAGTATTTT
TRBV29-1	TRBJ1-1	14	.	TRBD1	CSVERDRGITEAFF	TGCAGCGTTGAACGGGACAGGGGGATCACTGAAGCTTTCTTT
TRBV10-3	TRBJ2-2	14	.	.	CAARQSGDTGELFF	TGTGCCGCCCGACAGAGCGGAGACACCGGGGAGCTGTTTTTT
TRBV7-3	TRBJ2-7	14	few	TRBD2	CASRGLAGGCEQYF	TGTGCCAGCCGGGGTCTAGCGGGAGGGTGCGAGCAGTACTTC
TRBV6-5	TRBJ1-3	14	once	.	CASSESSGGNTIYF	TGTGCCAGCAGTGAATCGTCTGGGGGAAACACCATATATTTT
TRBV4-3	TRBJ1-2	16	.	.	CASSQDGPLGGYGYTF	TGCGCCAGCAGCCAAGATGGGCCGCTGGGTGGCTATGGCTACACCTTC
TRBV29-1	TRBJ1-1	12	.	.	CSVDAANTEAFF	TGCAGCGTTGATGCAGCAAACACTGAAGCTTTCTTT
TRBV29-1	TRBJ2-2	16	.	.	CSVRLRSASNTGELFF	TGCAGCGTCCGGCTACGTAGCGCATCGAACACCGGGGAGCTGTTTTTT
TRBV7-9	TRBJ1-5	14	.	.	CASSRDISNQPQHF	TGTGCCAGCAGCCGGGACATTAGCAATCAGCCCCAGCATTTT
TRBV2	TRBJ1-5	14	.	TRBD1	CASSLQGEGQPQHF	TGTGCCAGCAGTCTACAGGGGGAAGGTCAGCCCCAGCATTTT
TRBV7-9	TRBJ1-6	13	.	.	CATKPWGNSPLHF	TGTGCCACCAAGCCCTGGGGTAATTCACCCCTCCACTTT
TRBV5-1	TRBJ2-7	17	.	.	CASSLVLDPAVPYEQYF	TGCGCCAGCAGCTTGGTCCTGGATCCGGCGGTTCCCTACGAGCAGTACTTC
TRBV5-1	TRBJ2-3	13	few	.	CASSLDRADTQYF	TGCGCCAGCAGCTTGGACAGGGCAGATACGCAGTATTTT
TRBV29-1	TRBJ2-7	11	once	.	CSVELGREQYF	TGCAGCGTTGAACTGGGGCGCGAGCAGTACTTC
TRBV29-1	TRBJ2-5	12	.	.	CSVALGQETQYF	TGCAGCGTTGCTTTGGGCCAAGAGACCCAGTACTTC
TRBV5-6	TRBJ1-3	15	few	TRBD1	CASSLVTGSGNTIYF	TGTGCCAGCAGCTTGGTGACAGGGTCTGGAAACACCATATATTTT
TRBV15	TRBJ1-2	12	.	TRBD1	CATSTDRGGYTF	TGTGCCACCAGCACGGACAGGGGTGGCTACACCTTC
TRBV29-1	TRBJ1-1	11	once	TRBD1	CSGDSHTEAFF	TGCAGCGGGGACAGTCACACTGAAGCTTTCTTT
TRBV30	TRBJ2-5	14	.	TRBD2	CAWKLAAYQETQYF	TGTGCCTGGAAACTAGCGGCGTACCAAGAGACCCAGTACTTC
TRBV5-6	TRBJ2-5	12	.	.	CASSLALETQYF	TGTGCCAGCAGCTTGGCGTTAGAGACCCAGTACTTC
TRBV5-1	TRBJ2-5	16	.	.	CASSLGLDPSGETQYF	TGCGCCAGCAGCTTGGGCTTGGACCCCTCAGGGGAGACCCAGTACTTC
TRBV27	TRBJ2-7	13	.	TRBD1	CASSKDRAYEQYF	TGTGCCAGCAGTAAGGACAGGGCCTACGAGCAGTACTTC
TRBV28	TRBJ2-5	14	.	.	CASSPLGSQETQYF	TGTGCCAGCAGTCCTCTGGGTAGTCAAGAGACCCAGTACTTC
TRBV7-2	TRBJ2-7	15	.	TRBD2	CASSHPGLAPYEQYF	TGTGCCAGCAGCCATCCGGGACTAGCGCCCTACGAGCAGTACTTC
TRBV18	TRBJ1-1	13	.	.	CASSPRENTEAFF	TGTGCCAGCTCACCAAGGGAGAACACTGAAGCTTTCTTT